This TCR beta chain was captured in a study of blood T cells in healthy people across ages. At the level of the study: Through template switching, about one barcoded beta molecule was captured per two T cells, as measured in model experiments. Study findings and constraints: The study found more naive CD4+ cells and higher diversity in long-lived than aged donors. In older individuals, TCR beta diversity per million T cells was lower, falling roughly linearly with age.

CDR1 is DFQATT and CDR2 is SNEGSKA in the germline V gene (reference sequence). This CDR3 has 16 residues. Trimming cost V 0 bases and J 9 bases, with 18 bases left between them. Turning to this clonotype: What it recognizes is unknown.

Next came a second PCR, run for about 6 to 11 cycles, which used a sample-barcoded 5' primer along with a J-beta primer mix. A tag from a template-switch adaptor with 12 random nucleotides marked each cDNA molecule. MiXCR was run by TCRdb on the 5' RACE reads, yielding one entry per CDR3 protein. The repertoire holds about 2 million distinct CDR3 sequences, with about 50% as singletons. This TCR was recovered from a woman between 35 and 50 years old in good health. This chain links TRBV20-1 with TRBJ1-6, with D maybe TRBD1 (6 bases). Source material: blood. CDR3 coding DNA: TGCAGTGCTAGAGATCTGGGCGAACAGGGAGTTTCACCCCTCCACTTT. It specifies CSARDLGEQGVSPLHF.